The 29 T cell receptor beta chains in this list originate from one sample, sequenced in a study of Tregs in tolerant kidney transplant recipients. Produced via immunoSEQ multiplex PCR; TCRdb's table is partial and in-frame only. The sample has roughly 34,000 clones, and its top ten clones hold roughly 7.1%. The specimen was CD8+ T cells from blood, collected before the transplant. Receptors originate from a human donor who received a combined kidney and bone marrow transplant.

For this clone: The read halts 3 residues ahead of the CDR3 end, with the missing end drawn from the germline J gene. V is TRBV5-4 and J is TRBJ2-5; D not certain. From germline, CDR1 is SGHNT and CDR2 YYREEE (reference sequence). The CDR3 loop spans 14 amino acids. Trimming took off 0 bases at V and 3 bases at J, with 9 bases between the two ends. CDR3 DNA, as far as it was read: TGTGCCAGCAGCTTGGACAACAGAAAAGAGACC. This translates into CASSLDNRKET. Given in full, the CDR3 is CASSLDNRKETQYF.

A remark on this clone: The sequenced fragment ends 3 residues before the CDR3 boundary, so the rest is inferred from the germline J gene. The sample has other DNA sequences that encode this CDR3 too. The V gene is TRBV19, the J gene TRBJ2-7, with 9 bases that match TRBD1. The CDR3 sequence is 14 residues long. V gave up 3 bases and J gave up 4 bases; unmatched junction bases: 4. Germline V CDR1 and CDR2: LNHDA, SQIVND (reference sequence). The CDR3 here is CASSIGQGTYEQYF. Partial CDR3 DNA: TGTGCCAGTAGTATTGGACAGGGGACTTACGAG.

The CDR3 DNA, read in part, is TGTGCCAGCAGTTACAAAGGCACTCAGCCC. This codes for CASSYKGTQP. The CDR3 in its entirety is CASSYKGTQPQHF. The J gene is TRBJ1-5, the V gene TRBV6-2 or TRBV6-3; D call uncertain. The read ends 3 residues early relative to the CDR3; the germline J gene fills the gap. V lost 2 bases and J lost 6, with 8 bases in between. This CDR3 spans 13 amino acids. Per the germline V gene, CDR1 is MNHEY and CDR2 is SVGEGT.

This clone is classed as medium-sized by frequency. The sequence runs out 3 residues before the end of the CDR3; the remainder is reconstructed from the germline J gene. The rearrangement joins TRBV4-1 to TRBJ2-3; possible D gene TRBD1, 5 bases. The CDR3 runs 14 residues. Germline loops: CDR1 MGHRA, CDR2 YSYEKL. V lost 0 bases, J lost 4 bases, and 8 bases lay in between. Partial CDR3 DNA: TGCGCCAGCAGCCAAGAAGGGGTCTCAGATACG. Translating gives CASSQEGVSDT. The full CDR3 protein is CASSQEGVSDTQYF.

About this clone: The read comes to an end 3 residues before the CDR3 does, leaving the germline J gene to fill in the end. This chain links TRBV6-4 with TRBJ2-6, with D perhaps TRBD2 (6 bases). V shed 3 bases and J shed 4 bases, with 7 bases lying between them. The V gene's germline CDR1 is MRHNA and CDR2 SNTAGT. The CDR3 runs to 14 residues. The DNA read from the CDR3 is TGTGCCAGCAGTGAAAGCGGGGGGGCCAACGTC. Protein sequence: CASSESGGANV. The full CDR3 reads CASSESGGANVLTF.

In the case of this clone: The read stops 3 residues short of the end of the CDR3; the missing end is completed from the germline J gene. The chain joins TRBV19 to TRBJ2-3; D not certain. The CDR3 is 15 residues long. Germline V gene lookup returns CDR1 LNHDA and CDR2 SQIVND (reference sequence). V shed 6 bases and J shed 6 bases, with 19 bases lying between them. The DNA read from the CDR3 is TGTGCCAGTAGCCTCGATGGCCTGGCCCTGGATACG. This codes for CASSLDGLALDT. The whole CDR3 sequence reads CASSLDGLALDTQYF.

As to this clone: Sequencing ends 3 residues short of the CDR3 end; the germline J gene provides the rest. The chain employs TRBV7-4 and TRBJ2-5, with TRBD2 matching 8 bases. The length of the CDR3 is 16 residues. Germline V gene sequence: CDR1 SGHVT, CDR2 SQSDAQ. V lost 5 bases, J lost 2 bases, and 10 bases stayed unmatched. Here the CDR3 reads CASSARLAYSQETQYF. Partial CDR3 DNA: TGTGCCAGCAGCGCAAGACTAGCGTATTCTCAAGAGACC. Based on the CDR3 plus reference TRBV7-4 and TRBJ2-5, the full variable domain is GAGVSQSPRYKVAKRGRDVALRCDSISGHVTLYWYRQTLGQGSEVLTYSQSDAQRDKSGRPSGRFSAERPERSVSTLKIQRTEQGDSAVYLCASSARLAYSQETQYFGPGTRLLVL.

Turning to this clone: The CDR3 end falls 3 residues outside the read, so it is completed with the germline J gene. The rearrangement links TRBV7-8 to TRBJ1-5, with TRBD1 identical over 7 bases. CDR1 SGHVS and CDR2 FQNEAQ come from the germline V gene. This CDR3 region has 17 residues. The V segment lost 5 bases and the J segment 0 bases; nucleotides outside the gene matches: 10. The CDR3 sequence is CASSPDRFPDSNQPQHF. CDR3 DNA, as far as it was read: TGTGCCAGCAGCCCGGACAGGTTCCCTGATAGCAATCAGCCC.

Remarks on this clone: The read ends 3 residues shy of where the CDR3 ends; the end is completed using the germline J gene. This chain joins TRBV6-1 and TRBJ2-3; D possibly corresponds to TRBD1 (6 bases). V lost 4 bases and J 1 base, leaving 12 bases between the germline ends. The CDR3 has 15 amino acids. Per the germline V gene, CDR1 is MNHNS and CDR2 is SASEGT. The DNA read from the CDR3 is TGTGCCAGCAGTGGACGACAGGAGGGCACAGATACG. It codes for CASSGRQEGTDT. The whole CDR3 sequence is CASSGRQEGTDTQYF.

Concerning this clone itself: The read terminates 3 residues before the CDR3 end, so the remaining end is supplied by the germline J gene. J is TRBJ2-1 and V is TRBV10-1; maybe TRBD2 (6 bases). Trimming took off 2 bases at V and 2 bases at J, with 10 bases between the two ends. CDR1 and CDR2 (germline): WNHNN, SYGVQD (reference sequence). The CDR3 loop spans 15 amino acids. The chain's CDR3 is CASSERLAAYNEQFF. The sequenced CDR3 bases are TGCGCCAGCAGTGAGAGATTAGCGGCCTACAATGAG.

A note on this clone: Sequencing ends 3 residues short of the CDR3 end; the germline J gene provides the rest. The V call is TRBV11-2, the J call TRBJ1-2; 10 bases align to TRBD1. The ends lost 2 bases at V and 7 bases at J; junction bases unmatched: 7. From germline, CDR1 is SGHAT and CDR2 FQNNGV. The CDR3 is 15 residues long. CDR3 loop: CASSLPLGQGSGYTF. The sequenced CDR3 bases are TGTGCCAGCAGCTTACCCTTGGGACAGGGGTCTGGC.

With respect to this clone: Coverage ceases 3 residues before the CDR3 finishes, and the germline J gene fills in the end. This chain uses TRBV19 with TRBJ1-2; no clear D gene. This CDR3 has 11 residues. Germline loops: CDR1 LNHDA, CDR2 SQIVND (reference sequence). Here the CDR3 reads CASSDGGGYTF. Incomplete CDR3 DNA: TGTGCCAGTAGCGATGGAGGGGGC.

CDR3 amino acids: CASSRTSGGPNTGELFF. The part of the CDR3 DNA that was read is TGTGCCAGCAGCCGGACTAGCGGGGGTCCGAACACCGGGGAG. The rearrangement joins TRBV6-2 or TRBV6-3 to TRBJ2-2; 13 nucleotides line up with TRBD2. The read ends 3 residues before the CDR3 terminus; that terminus is restored from the germline J gene. Germline V CDR1 and CDR2: MNHEY, SVGEGT. The length of the CDR3 is 17 residues. The junction had 4 bases not matched to a gene; V was cut back by 6 bases and J by 0 bases.

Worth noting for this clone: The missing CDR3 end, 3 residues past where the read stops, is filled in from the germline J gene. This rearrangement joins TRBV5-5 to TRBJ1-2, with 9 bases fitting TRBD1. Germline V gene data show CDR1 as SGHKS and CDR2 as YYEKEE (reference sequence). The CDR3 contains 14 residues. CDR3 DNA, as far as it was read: TGTGCCAGCAGCCCGGGACAGGGTGTCACTCAC. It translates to CASSPGQGVTH. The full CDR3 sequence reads CASSPGQGVTHYTF.

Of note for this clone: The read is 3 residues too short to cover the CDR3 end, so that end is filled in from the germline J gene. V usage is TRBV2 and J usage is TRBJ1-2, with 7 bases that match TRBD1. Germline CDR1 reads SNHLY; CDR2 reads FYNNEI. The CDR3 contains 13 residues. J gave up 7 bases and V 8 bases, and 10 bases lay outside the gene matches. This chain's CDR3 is CASATGTVTGYTF. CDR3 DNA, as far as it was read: TGTGCCAGCGCCACAGGGACAGTTACTGGC.

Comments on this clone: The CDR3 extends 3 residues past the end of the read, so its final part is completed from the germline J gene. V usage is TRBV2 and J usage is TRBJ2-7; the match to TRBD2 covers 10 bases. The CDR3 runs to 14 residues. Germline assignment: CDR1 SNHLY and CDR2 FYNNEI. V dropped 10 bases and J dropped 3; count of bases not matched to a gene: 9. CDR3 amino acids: CATLLAGADYEQYF. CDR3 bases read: TGTGCCACACTCCTAGCGGGGGCCGACTACGAG.

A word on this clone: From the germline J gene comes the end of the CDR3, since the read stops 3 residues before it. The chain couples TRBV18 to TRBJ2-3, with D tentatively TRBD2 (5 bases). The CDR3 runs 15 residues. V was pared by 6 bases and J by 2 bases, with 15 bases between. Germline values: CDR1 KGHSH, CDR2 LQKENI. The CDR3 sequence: CASSQRTEVTDTQYF. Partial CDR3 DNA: TGTGCCAGCTCCCAGCGGACGGAGGTCACAGATACG.

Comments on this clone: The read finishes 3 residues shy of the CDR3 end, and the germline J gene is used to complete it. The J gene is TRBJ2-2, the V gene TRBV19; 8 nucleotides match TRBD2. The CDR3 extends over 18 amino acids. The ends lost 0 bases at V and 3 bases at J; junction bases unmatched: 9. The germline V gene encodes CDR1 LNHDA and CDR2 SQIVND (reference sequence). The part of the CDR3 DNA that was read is TGTGCCAGTAGTATAGATTTCGGGAGCGGGAGTTACACCGGGGAG. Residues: CASSIDFGSGSYTGE. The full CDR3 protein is CASSIDFGSGSYTGELFF. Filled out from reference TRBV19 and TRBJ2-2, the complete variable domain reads DGGITQSPKYLFRKEGQNVTLSCEQNLNHDAMYWYRQDPGQGLRLIYYSQIVNDFQKGDIAEGYSVSREKKESFPLTVTSAQKNPTAFYLCASSIDFGSGSYTGELFFGEGSRLTVL.

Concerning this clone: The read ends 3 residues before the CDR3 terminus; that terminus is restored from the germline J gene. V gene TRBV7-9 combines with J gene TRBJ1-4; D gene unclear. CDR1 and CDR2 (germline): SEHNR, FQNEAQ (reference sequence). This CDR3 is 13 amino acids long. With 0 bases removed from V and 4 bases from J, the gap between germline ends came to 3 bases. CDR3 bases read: TGTGCCAGCAGCTTAGCCAGTAATGAAAAA. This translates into CASSLASNEK. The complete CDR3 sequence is CASSLASNEKLFF.

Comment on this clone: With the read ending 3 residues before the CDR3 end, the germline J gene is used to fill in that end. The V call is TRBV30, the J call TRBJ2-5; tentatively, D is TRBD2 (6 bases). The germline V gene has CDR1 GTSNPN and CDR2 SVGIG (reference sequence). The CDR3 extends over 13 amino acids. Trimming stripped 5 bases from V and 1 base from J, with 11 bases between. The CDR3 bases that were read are TGTGCCTGGGATGGGGACTTCCAAGAGACC. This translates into CAWDGDFQET. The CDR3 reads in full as CAWDGDFQETQYF.

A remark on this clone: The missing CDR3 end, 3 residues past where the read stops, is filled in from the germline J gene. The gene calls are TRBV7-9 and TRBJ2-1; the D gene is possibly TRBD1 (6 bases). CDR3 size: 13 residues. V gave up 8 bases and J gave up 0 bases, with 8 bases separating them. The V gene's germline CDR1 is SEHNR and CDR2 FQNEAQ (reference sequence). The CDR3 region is CASGQSSYNEQFF. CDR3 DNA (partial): TGTGCCAGCGGACAGAGCTCCTACAATGAG.

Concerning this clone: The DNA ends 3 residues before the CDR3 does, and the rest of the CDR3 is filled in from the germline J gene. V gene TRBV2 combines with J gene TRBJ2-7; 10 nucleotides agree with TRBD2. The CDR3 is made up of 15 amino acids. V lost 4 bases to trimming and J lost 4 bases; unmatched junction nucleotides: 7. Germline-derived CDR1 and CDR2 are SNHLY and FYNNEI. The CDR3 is CASSGGTSGIYEQYF. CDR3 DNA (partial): TGTGCCAGCAGTGGAGGCACTAGCGGGATATACGAG.

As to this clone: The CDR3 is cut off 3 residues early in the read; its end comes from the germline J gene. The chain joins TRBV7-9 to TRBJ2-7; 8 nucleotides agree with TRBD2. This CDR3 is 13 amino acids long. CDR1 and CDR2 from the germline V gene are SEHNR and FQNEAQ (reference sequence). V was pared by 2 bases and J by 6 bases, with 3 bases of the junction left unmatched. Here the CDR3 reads CASSLTSGGEQYF. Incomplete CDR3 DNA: TGTGCCAGCAGCTTAACGAGCGGGGGCGAG. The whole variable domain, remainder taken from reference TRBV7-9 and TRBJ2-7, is DTGVSQNPRHKITKRGQNVTFRCDPISEHNRLYWYRQTLGQGPEFLTYFQNEAQLEKSRLLSDRFSAERPKGSFSTLEIQRTEQGDSAMYLCASSLTSGGEQYFGPGTRLTVT.

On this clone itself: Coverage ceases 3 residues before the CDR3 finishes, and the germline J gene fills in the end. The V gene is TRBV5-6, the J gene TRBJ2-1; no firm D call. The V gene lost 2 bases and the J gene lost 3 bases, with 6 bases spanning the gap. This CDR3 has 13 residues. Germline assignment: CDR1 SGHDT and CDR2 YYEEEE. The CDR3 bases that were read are TGTGCCAGCAGCTTAACAAACTACAATGAG. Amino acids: CASSLTNYNE. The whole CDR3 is CASSLTNYNEQFF.

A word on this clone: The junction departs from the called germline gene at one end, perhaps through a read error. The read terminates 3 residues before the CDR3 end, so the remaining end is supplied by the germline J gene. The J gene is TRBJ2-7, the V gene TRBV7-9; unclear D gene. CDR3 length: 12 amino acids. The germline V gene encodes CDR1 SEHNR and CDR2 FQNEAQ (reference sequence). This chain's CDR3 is CSSSHTVYEQYF. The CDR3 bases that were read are TGTTCCAGCAGCCATACAGTATACGAG.

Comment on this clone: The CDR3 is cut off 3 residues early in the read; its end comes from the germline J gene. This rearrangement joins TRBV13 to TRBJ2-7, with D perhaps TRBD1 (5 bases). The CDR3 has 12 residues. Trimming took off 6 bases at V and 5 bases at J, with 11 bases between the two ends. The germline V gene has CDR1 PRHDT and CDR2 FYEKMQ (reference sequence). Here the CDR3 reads CASRGVSDEQYF. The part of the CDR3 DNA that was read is TGTGCCAGCAGAGGGGTCTCGGACGAG.

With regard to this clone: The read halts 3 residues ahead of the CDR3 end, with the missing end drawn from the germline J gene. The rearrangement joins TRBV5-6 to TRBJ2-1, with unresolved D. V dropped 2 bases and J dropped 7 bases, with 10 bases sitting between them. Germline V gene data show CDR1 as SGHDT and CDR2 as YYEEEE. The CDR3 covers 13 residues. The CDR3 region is CASSFPGRNEQFF. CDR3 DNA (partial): TGTGCCAGCAGCTTTCCGGGTAGGAATGAG.

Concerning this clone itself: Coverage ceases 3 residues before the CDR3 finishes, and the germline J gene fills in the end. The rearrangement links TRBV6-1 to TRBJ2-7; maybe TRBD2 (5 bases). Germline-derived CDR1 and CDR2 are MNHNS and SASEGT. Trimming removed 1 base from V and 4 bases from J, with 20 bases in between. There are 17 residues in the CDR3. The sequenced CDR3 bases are TGTGCCAGCAGTGAAGAAGGCAGCGGACTGTTTGTTTACGAG. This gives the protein CASSEEGSGLFVYE. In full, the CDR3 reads CASSEEGSGLFVYEQYF.

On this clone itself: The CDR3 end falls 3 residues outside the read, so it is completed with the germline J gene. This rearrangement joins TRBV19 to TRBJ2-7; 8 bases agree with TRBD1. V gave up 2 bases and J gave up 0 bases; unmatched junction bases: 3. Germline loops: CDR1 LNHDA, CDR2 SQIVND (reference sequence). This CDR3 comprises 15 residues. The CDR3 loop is CASSIRQGSSYEQYF. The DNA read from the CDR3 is TGTGCCAGTAGTATAAGACAGGGGTCCTCCTACGAG.